This T cell receptor (beta chain) was identified during a study of response to subunit inactivated influenza vaccine. CDR1 and CDR2 (germline): PRHDT, FYEKMQ (reference sequence). V was shortened by 5 bases and J by 4 bases, with 8 bases between the two germline ends. The CDR3 extends over 12 amino acids. Each CDR3 protein is one row after TCRdb ran MiXCR on the RT-PCR reads. Of 300,000 to 350,000 distinct CDR3 sequences in the sample, just over 20% were seen once. This TCR derives from a man aged 50 to 69 who received an inactivated influenza vaccine. The material was PBMCs from blood, obtained approximately 22 months after vaccination. The V and J genes are TRBV13 and TRBJ1-2; D uncertain. As DNA, the CDR3 is TGTGCCAGCAGCCAGGTCCCCTATGGCTACACCTTC. Protein: CASSQVPYGYTF. Full variable domain (remainder filled in from reference TRBV13 and TRBJ1-2): AAGVIQSPRHLIKEKRETATLKCYPIPRHDTVYWYQQGPGQDPQFLISFYEKMQSDKGSIPDRFSAQQFSDYHSELNMSSLELGDSALYFCASSQVPYGYTFGSGTRLTVV.